The entry below gives a single T cell receptor (beta chain) sequence along with its context. This sample was taken from a study of blood T cell repertoires in COVID-19. Sequenced by immunoSEQ multiplex PCR; TCRdb stores in-frame clones only, minus some. This table holds roughly 200,000 clones, less than 85% found once. Recovered status applied to Cohort 3 donors who had two consecutive negative PCRs. It also applied to those with clearance or with symptom resolution. V was clipped by 4 bases and J by 0 bases, with 16 bases between them. Germline V gene data show CDR1 as ENHRY and CDR2 as SYGVKD. This CDR3 comprises 17 residues.

Sequencing input: PBMCs or T cells enriched from blood (not recorded which). The sequence was obtained from a man between 40 and 49 years old who had recovered from COVID-19. This chain links TRBV10-3 with TRBJ2-1; tentatively, D is TRBD2 (6 bases). Here the CDR3 DNA reads TGTGCCATCAGTGGTACGACTAGTCATAGCTCCTACAATGAGCAGTTCTTC. It encodes CAISGTTSHSSYNEQFF.